This T cell receptor (beta chain) came from a study of CD8 T cells in Susac syndrome. RNA in amounts of about 0.5 to 1 ug was reverse transcribed with random hexamers. The TCR beta CDR3 was amplified by immunoSEQ multiplex PCR across 54 Vbeta, 13 Jbeta. One entry per CDR3 protein, called by TCRdb with MiXCR from the immunoSEQ multiplex PCR reads. The sample yields under 200,000 distinct CDR3 sequences, 91% seen once. Germline CDR1 reads SNHLY; CDR2 reads FYNNEI. This CDR3 is built from 13 residues. The germline V and J ends were trimmed by 9 bases and 3 bases, with 12 bases remaining between them. This clonotype was sampled from a human donor with Susac syndrome. Sequences were obtained from CD4+ T cells from PBMCs. The chain carries TRBV2 and TRBJ1-5, with D unclear. CDR3 in DNA: TGTGCCAGTACTAGAGAAAACAATCAGCCCCAGCATTTT. This gives the protein CASTRENNQPQHF.